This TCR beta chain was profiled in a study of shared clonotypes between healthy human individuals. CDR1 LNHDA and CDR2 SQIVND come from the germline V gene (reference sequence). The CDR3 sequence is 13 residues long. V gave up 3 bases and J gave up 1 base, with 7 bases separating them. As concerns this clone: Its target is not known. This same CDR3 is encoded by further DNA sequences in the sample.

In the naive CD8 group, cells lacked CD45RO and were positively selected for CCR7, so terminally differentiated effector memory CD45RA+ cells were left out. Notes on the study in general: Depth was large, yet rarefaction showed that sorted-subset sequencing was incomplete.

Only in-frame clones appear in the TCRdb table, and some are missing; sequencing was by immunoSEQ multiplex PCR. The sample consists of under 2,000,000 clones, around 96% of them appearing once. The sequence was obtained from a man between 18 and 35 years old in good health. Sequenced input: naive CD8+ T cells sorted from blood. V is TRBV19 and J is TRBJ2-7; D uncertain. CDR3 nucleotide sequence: TGTGCCAGTAGTATTGGGCTGTCCTACGAGCAGTACTTC. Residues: CASSIGLSYEQYF. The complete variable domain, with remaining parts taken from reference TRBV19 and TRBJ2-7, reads DGGITQSPKYLFRKEGQNVTLSCEQNLNHDAMYWYRQDPGQGLRLIYYSQIVNDFQKGDIAEGYSVSREKKESFPLTVTSAQKNPTAFYLCASSIGLSYEQYFGPGTRLTVT.